The next 3 T cell receptor beta chains were all read from a single sample in a study of shared clonotypes between healthy human individuals. The assay was immunoSEQ multiplex PCR, and TCRdb's table has in-frame clones only and misses some. This table has millions of clones, roughly 92% appearing once. What was sequenced was naive CD4+ T cells sorted from blood. Noted subset: CD45RA+ positively selected. The receptor source for this set is a young man in good health.

This clone was seen once. The V gene is TRBV6-5, the J gene TRBJ1-1; D is perhaps TRBD1 (5 bases). The ends were cut back, 7 bases at V and 3 bases at J, with 12 bases in the middle. The germline CDR1 and CDR2 sequences are MNHEY and SVGAGI. This CDR3 region has 13 residues. The CDR3 DNA reads as TGTGCCAGCACCAACCCGGGGGACACTGAAGCTTTCTTT. Translation: CASTNPGDTEAFF.

The chain couples TRBV5-4 to TRBJ2-5; no clear D gene. This CDR3 is 14 amino acids long. Trimming left V 0 bases short and J 2 bases short, with 8 bases between. The germline CDR1 and CDR2 sequences are SGHNT and YYREEE (reference sequence). Here the CDR3 reads CASSLASLQETQYF. The CDR3 nucleotides are TGTGCCAGCAGCTTGGCCTCACTTCAAGAGACCCAGTACTTC.

The chain joins TRBV10-3 to TRBJ1-2; D gene unclear. Trimming stripped 4 bases from V and 11 bases from J, with 11 bases between. The CDR3 runs 11 residues. CDR1 and CDR2 (germline): ENHRY, SYGVKD. The CDR3 sequence is CAISVGEVYTF. The CDR3 DNA reads TGTGCCATCAGTGTTGGCGAGGTTTACACCTTC.